The source of this T cell receptor beta chain is a study of response to subunit inactivated influenza vaccine. Study-wide points: Authors suggested that a seasonal influenza vaccination recruits few new T cells each time.

The CDR3 extends over 13 amino acids. V lost 7 bases and J lost 3, with 12 bases in between. For this clonotype: Its target is not known.

TCRdb called the RT-PCR reads again in MiXCR, with one record for every CDR3 protein. The table lists a few hundred thousand distinct CDR3 sequences, around 13% of them singletons. The sequence was obtained from a man aged 45-65 years who received an inactivated influenza vaccine. Specimen: PBMCs from blood, collected 11 to 12 days after vaccination. The rearrangement links TRBV12-3 or TRBV12-4 to TRBJ1-1, with D unresolved. The chain's CDR3 is CASTLLGDTEAFF. DNA for the CDR3: TGTGCCAGCACCCTATTGGGAGACACTGAAGCTTTCTTT.